This TCR beta chain was profiled in a study of PD-L1 blockade in urothelial cancer. Study details: Twenty-five of 29 patients were males with bladder-origin urothelial cancer.

In its sample, this clone was seen a few times. V was shortened by 5 bases and J by 8 bases, with 18 bases between the two germline ends. The CDR3 loop spans 14 amino acids. Germline V CDR1 and CDR2: SGHAT, FQNNGV. The data were produced by immunoSEQ multiplex PCR, yet TCRdb's version contains in-frame clones alone and is incomplete. The repertoire holds tens of thousands of clones, with 77% as singletons. The sequence came from a man aged 70-80 years with urothelial cancer. The chain links TRBV11-2 to TRBJ1-2; D gene unclear. This sample comprised PBMCs, obtained around atezolizumab (anti-PD-L1) treatment. CDR3 bases: TGTGCCAGCAGCGTCTCGAATCGGAGGTTGGGCTACACCTTC. It codes for CASSVSNRRLGYTF.